This T cell receptor (beta chain) is drawn from a study of cytomegalovirus exposure and HLA in healthy donors (dated by TCRdb to between 2016 and 2019). For context, the study as a whole: In an earlier analysis of under 600 of the donors, around 300 Gb of sequence data and just under 120 million unique TCR beta sequences from approximately 180 million T cells were reported. Roughly 290 gigabases of sequencing data and 70 million to 100 million unique TCR sequences made up an early release that covered around 640 HLA-typed donors. Of the 300 to 500 genotyped donors, 81% were placed in the genetic ancestry cluster associated with self-reported Caucasian donors. The study was designed to test whether signatures of past pathogen exposure could be identified by cataloging public T cell receptors. Using immunosequencing, the study profiled T cell repertoires from 666 subjects and related those repertoires to cytomegalovirus serostatus. Along with the 666-subject first cohort, a separate validation cohort of more than 90 different subjects was used. High-throughput TCR immunosequencing, statistical association of individual TCRs with disease status, and machine learning were combined to predict cytomegalovirus infection status. To study patterns of TCR occurrence, a later analysis re-analyzed previously published TCR beta repertoires from several hundred donors and added high-resolution HLA genotyping. In the later analysis, no new phenotypic data were used to find candidate immune exposures; instead, reliance was placed on TCR beta sequences and their occurrence across donors. An earlier analysis of 450 to 750 of the donors used high-throughput TCR beta sequencing to judge whether each TCR beta V gene segment behaved as functional or pseudogenic. Donor age, sex, ethnicity and CMV serostatus were compiled alongside the repertoire data. Genome-wide SNP genotypes for about three fifths of the 666 donors were used in a later genetic analysis, which treated that subset as a discovery cohort. Every repertoire in the discovery cohort had been generated on one and the same sequencing platform. HLA typing included class I and class II loci at four-digit resolution. Typing coverage varied by locus: about 620-630 donors for A, B, C, DRB1 and DQB1; more than 500 for DQA1; approximately 570 for DPA1; roughly 450 for DPB1. Five DR-DQ haplotypes were handled as single units for association and clustering, since linkage in the cohort was strong. Among under 450 genotyped donors of the cohort, an average of about 240,000 unique TCR beta nucleotide sequences were sequenced per donor, about a sixth of them non-productive. The paper's findings and limits, for the study overall: The only immune exposure information available for the cohort was CMV serostatus. In this cohort, only TCR beta chains were sequenced, and detectable features were limited by the absence of alpha or paired-chain data. In a later analysis, 15,000 to 20,000 TCR beta sequences were associated with specific HLA alleles at a false discovery rate of 0.05. In an earlier analysis of more than 500 of the donors, most TCR beta V segments appeared in productive rearrangements about 90% or about 30% of the time, broadly matching IMGT annotations. While some public TCRs were present in many individuals, most TCR sequences turned up only very rarely across donors. Assigning TCR associations to individual alleles was difficult when HLA alleles, especially DR and DQ, strongly co-occurred. A further reported finding was that TCR beta sequences accurately predicted the HLA-A and HLA-B alleles for most subjects in the first cohort. In a later analysis, most CMV-associated TCR beta chains were found to appear HLA-restricted, with HLA associations seemingly driven largely by CMV exposure. HLA typing was unavailable for some donors at each locus, so association tests used only the typed subset. Presence/absence analyses assumed roughly uniform sequencing depth across donors, an assumption that may not hold. The study gave a list of more than 150 TCR beta chains associated with cytomegalovirus. A group of highly shared sequence variants was considered likely to be a technical artifact of the sequencing pipeline. In a later analysis, the rate of TCR association differed among HLA loci, with DRB1 alleles having the most associated TCRs and HLA-C alleles having the fewest. In a later analysis, several top co-occurrence clusters were reported to appear linked to parvovirus B19, influenza, CMV and Epstein-Barr virus. Because counts were too low, 15 to 20 rarely observed V segments, including chromosome 9 orphons, were left out of the earlier analysis of a few hundred of the donors. Some IMGT-functional V segments, including TRBV6-2 and TRBV6-3, could not be distinguished by the 87-base-pair reads and were therefore excluded. In a later genetic analysis, fewer N-insertions in productive TCRs were reported among donors in an Asian-associated ancestry cluster than the 666-donor mean. In vitro tests confirmed that a few of the cytomegalovirus-associated TCR beta chains recognize cytomegalovirus antigens. Linkage disequilibrium might explain the correlated functional status among segregating V segments, but an unknown experimental factor could not be excluded. According to the authors, the approach could potentially be generalized to other disease states and immunological phenotypes. The classifier was reported to diagnose cytomegalovirus status with high specificity and sensitivity in both the original cohort and the validation cohort. An association between a missense DCLRE1C variant and V-gene and J-gene trimming of TCR beta chains was found in a later genetic analysis and replicated in an independent cohort. Compared with equally common non-associated chains, HLA-associated TCR beta chains in a later analysis were more clonally expanded and had lower generation probabilities.

V and J are truncated by 6 bases and 4 bases respectively, leaving an intervening sequence of 16 bases. From the cysteine up to the phenylalanine, the CDR3 has a length of 15 residues. The sequence is cut down to CDR3 DNA, 45 bases in frame from base 1. CDR1 and CDR2 are drawn from the germline V gene (reference sequence): MNHEY, SMNVEV. With regard to this clone: It lacks a known antigen. Qualities for individual bases were not recorded, and no much larger clone is one base off.

The library was obtained by the immunoSEQ multiplex PCR assay. For the multiplex PCR, a mixture combining 60 forward primers for TCR Vbeta segments and 13 reverse primers for TCR Jbeta segments was used. The CDR3 region of rearranged TCR beta genes was amplified from genomic DNA by a multiplex PCR assay. The Illumina HiSeq System was used to sequence the amplified TCR beta libraries as 87-base-pair reads. As for how the authors treated the data: In a later analysis, 80 million or so unique TCR beta chains were counted across the roughly 670 repertoires, and around 10 million of these chains were shared by at least two donors. Raw reads were error-corrected and collapsed into unique sequences by a nearest-neighbor algorithm in which closely related sequences were merged to remove PCR and sequencing errors. CDR3 sequences were aligned to IMGT reference sequences to assign V, D and J gene segments. For a sequence to be retained, a match of at least six nucleotides to both a V gene segment and a J gene segment was required. Rearrangements were classified as productive when the CDR3 lacked stop codons and remained in frame with V and J, and all other rearrangements were classified as non-productive. CDR3 was defined by IMGT convention, running from the second conserved V-encoded cysteine to the conserved J-encoded phenylalanine. The earlier analysis of 587 of the donors excluded sequences that lacked an unambiguous match to a single V gene segment. In an earlier analysis of approximately 500 of the donors, a V segment was called functional when productive rearrangements were above 56.7%, and segregating when the standard deviation between donors exceeded 5%. A statistical classification framework was developed to diagnose cytomegalovirus status using the catalog of TCR beta chain sequences. In a later analysis, V and J genes were assigned by comparing TCR nucleotide sequences against IMGT/GENE-DB human TR gene sequences. Using the TCRdist pipeline, a later analysis assigned CDR3 sequences along with most-parsimonious VDJ recombination scenarios. In a later analysis, each TCR beta chain was defined by its CDR3 amino acid sequence together with its V-gene family, and reads lacking a unique V-gene family were excluded. As a way to deal with suspected cross-contamination and a sequencing artifact, a later analysis dropped under 600 nucleotide sequences that were highly shared and had low generation probability. In a later analysis, a clonal expansion index was calculated for each public chain from normalized within-repertoire ranks of inferred template counts. A later analysis computed generation probabilities with a VDJ recombination model fitted to out-of-frame rearrangements, and checked the results against IGoR. In a later analysis, hypergeometric tests were used to score TCR-TCR, TCR-HLA and TCR-CMV co-occurrence, with a repertoire-size bias correction applied to TCR pairs. False discovery rates were estimated in a later analysis by permuting HLA or CMV assignments 20 times. In a later analysis, co-occurring TCRs were grouped using DBSCAN, with TCRdist sequence similarity added in when clustering inside HLA-allele-positive subsets. Repertoires with fewer than 30,000 or more than 120,000 public chains were left out of co-occurrence clustering, as were about five repertoires with anomalous nucleotide sharing. Not all clones reach the TCRdb copy of this immuneACCESS table, which keeps in-frame sequences only. Checked studies attribute under half of the gap to unresolved V genes and leave the rest unexplained. The V and J calls and clone size were taken over from that table, and D and trimming were inferred from the DNA. A total of around 180,000 clones appear in this sample, about 81% of them only once. The ten largest clones represent 1.5% to 2% of the sample.

In total, about 650 healthy bone marrow donors made up the cohort. At the time of sampling, every cohort member was nominally healthy, though immune exposures that went unrecorded were likely present. The donor was CMV seronegative and belonged to the group of roughly 330 seronegative cohort members. A peripheral blood sample was collected from each donor, and TCR beta sequencing was performed on peripheral blood mononuclear cells. Genomic DNA extraction from the blood cell samples was performed with the Qiagen DNeasy Blood Extraction Kit. The source of this sequence is a man aged 18 to 29 in good health and CMV-seronegative. Sequenced sample: PBMCs. In this chain, TRBV27 is recombined with TRBJ2-1; matching of 6 bases hints at TRBD1 as the D gene. The bases are TGTGCCAGCAGCTTCGTGGGGGCAGTGTACAATGAGCAGTTCTTC. It translates as CASSFVGAVYNEQFF.